The 21 T cell receptor beta chains below were found in one sample sequenced in a study of identical twins. A single record per CDR3 protein comes from TCRdb applying MiXCR to the 5' RACE reads. The table lists hundreds of thousands of distinct CDR3 sequences, 8% to 9% of them singletons. These data also featured in a second study, about yellow fever vaccine responses in identical twins.

The sequenced sample consisted of PBMCs. All receptors derive from a woman aged 18 to 35 in good health.

The chain couples TRBV25-1 to TRBJ2-7; D tentatively fits TRBD1 or TRBD2 (6 bases each). In germline, CDR1 is MGHDK, CDR2 SYGVNS. Trimming removed 3 bases at V and 3 bases at J, with 18 bases between. CDR3 length equals 16 residues. The CDR3 reads CASSDSGGQVVYEQYF. CDR3 nucleotides: TGTGCCAGCAGTGATTCCGGGGGCCAGGTGGTCTACGAGCAGTACTTC.

This chain links TRBV10-3 with TRBJ2-3; D may be TRBD1 (6 bases). The CDR3 runs 16 residues. Germline values: CDR1 ENHRY, CDR2 SYGVKD. V was pared by 5 bases and J by 0 bases, with 15 bases between. CDR3 amino acids: CAISQRGQTSTDTQYF. In nucleotides, the CDR3 is TGTGCCATCAGTCAGAGGGGACAAACTAGCACAGATACGCAGTATTTT.

This clonotype was observed a few times. The genes are TRBV5-1 and TRBJ2-3, with D possibly TRBD1 on 6 matching bases. Germline-derived CDR1 and CDR2 are SGHRS and YFSETQ. V shed 2 bases and J shed 4 bases, with 11 bases lying between them. The CDR3 sequence is 14 residues long. This CDR3 reads CASSFTGKADTQYF. In DNA, the CDR3 is TGCGCCAGCAGCTTCACAGGGAAAGCAGATACGCAGTATTTT.

This clonotype was counted between two and nine times. The chain carries TRBV6-2 or TRBV6-3 and TRBJ2-3; no clear D. The germline V gene encodes CDR1 MNHEY and CDR2 SVGEGT. The CDR3 spans 16 residues. V lost 6 bases and J lost 1, with 17 bases in between. The CDR3 here is CASRSLPGEGTDTQYF. CDR3 coding DNA: TGTGCCAGCAGATCCCTCCCCGGTGAAGGCACAGATACGCAGTATTTT.

The V call is TRBV30, the J call TRBJ1-1; tentative D call: TRBD1 (6 bases). Germline assignment: CDR1 GTSNPN and CDR2 SVGIG (reference sequence). Trimming stripped 5 bases from V and 0 bases from J, with 19 bases between. The CDR3 length is 16 residues. The CDR3 nucleotides are TGTGCCTGGGGTTGGGGGGGGGGGCTTCTGAACACTGAAGCTTTCTTT. The encoded protein is CAWGWGGGLLNTEAFF.

V usage is TRBV12-3 or TRBV12-4 and J usage is TRBJ2-4, with 7 bases lining up with TRBD1. The J segment lost 15 bases and the V segment lost 2 bases, leaving 10 bases of the junction unmatched. This CDR3 is 13 amino acids long. The CDR3 DNA sequence: TGTGCCAGCAGTTTATTGTGGAGAGACAGGGTGTACTTC. Translation gives CASSLLWRDRVYF.

The chain links TRBV7-6 to TRBJ2-3; 11 positions agree with TRBD2. J gave up 11 bases and V 6 bases, and 13 bases lay outside the gene matches. The V gene's germline CDR1 is SGHVS and CDR2 FNYEAQ. The CDR3 contains 15 residues. The CDR3 loop is CASSPHVAGGFEQYF. The CDR3 nucleotides are TGTGCCAGCAGTCCTCATGTAGCGGGGGGGTTCGAGCAGTATTTT.

To note about this clonotype: A much more abundant neighbour one base away suggests this may be a read error. The chain uses TRBV5-6 and TRBJ2-7; D is possibly TRBD2 (6 bases). The germline V gene has CDR1 SGHDT and CDR2 YYEEEE. The CDR3 sequence is 14 residues long. Trimming pared 2 bases from V and 5 bases from J, leaving 14 bases between. CDR3 region: CASSLILAHHEQYF. The CDR3 DNA follows: TGTGCCAGCAGCTTAATACTAGCTCACCACGAGCAGTACTTC.

The chain is built from TRBV11-2 and TRBJ2-2; 11 positions match TRBD2. Losses at the gene ends were 0 bases for V and 4 bases for J; bases not matched to a gene: 1. CDR3 length: 16 residues. Germline values: CDR1 SGHAT, CDR2 FQNNGV. Here the CDR3 reads CASSLELAGGTGELFF. The DNA for the CDR3 is TGTGCCAGCAGCTTAGAGCTAGCGGGAGGCACCGGGGAGCTGTTTTTT.

V usage is TRBV29-1 and J usage is TRBJ2-3; perhaps TRBD2 as D (6 bases). V gave up 5 bases and J gave up 4 bases, with 22 bases separating them. This CDR3 spans 16 amino acids. Germline CDR1 SQVTM, CDR2 ANQGSEA. The CDR3 sequence: CSVQRPGVLGSDTQYF. The CDR3 DNA reads TGCAGCGTTCAACGGCCGGGAGTCCTTGGATCAGATACGCAGTATTTT.

This clonotype appeared a few times. V usage is TRBV7-2 and J usage is TRBJ2-1; TRBD1 matches at 8 bases. The CDR3 is made up of 15 amino acids. V dropped 5 bases and J dropped 3; count of bases not matched to a gene: 6. CDR1 is SGHTA, CDR2 FQGNSA, per germline. The CDR3 reads CASSLRQGIYNEQFF. CDR3 DNA: TGTGCCAGCAGCCTCCGACAGGGGATCTACAATGAGCAGTTCTTC.

The chain has TRBV21-1 and TRBJ2-3; the table calls TRBD2, which could not be checked here. TRBV21-1 is classified as a pseudogene. This CDR3 is built from 16 residues. CDR3 residues: CASSPKGRGGMNTQYF. The DNA of the CDR3 is TGTGCCAGCAGCCCTAAGGGGCGGGGGGGCATGAATACGCAGTATTTT.

V is TRBV2 and J is TRBJ2-6, with TRBD2 matching 7 bases. V shed 0 bases, J shed 3 bases, and the junction held 5 bases outside the gene matches. The CDR3 has 17 residues. The germline V gene encodes CDR1 SNHLY and CDR2 FYNNEI. CDR3 residues: CASSEAAGRVGANVLTF. The CDR3 nucleotides read TGTGCCAGCAGTGAAGCGGCAGGGAGGGTTGGGGCCAACGTCCTGACTTTC. Full variable domain (missing parts from reference TRBV2 and TRBJ2-6): EPEVTQTPSHQVTQMGQEVILRCVPISNHLYFYWYRQILGQKVEFLVSFYNNEISEKSEIFDDQFSVERPDGSNFTLKIRSTKLEDSAMYFCASSEAAGRVGANVLTFGAGSRLTVL.

This clonotype was recorded at least ten times. This rearrangement joins TRBV12-3 or TRBV12-4 to TRBJ2-2; tentatively, D is TRBD2 (5 bases). Trimming removed 0 bases at V and 8 bases at J, with 7 bases between. This CDR3 has 13 amino acids. DNA for the CDR3: TGTGCCAGCAGTTTAGCCCGGGGAGGGGAGCTGTTTTTT. It is translated as CASSLARGGELFF.

This clonotype was seen only a few times. The V and J genes are TRBV12-3 or TRBV12-4 and TRBJ2-7; D call uncertain. This CDR3 has 13 residues. V lost 6 bases, J lost 5 bases, and 14 bases lay in between. In DNA, the CDR3 is TGTGCCAGCAGGCCAGACACGGTGAACGAGCAGTACTTC. Its protein is CASRPDTVNEQYF.

The sample holds a few counts of this clonotype. The J gene is TRBJ1-1, the V gene TRBV20-1; 9 bases map to TRBD1. This CDR3 contains 14 residues. The J segment lost 6 bases and the V segment lost 3 bases, leaving 8 bases of the junction unmatched. Germline values: CDR1 DFQATT, CDR2 SNEGSKA (reference sequence). CDR3 amino acids: CSASKRTGAPEAFF. The CDR3 DNA reads as TGCAGTGCTAGTAAAAGGACAGGGGCCCCTGAAGCTTTCTTT.

V is TRBV4-3 and J is TRBJ2-2; possibly TRBD2 for D (5 bases). The CDR3 sequence is 17 residues long. V was clipped by 0 bases and J by 2 bases, with 13 bases between them. Looked up from germline, CDR1 is LGHNA and CDR2 is YSLEER. The DNA for the CDR3 is TGCGCCAGCAGCCAAGATTGGGAGTTTGGTAACACCGGGGAGCTGTTTTTT. Translating it yields CASSQDWEFGNTGELFF.

This clonotype was observed a handful of times. The chain links TRBV11-2 to TRBJ1-2, with a possible D match to TRBD1 (5 bases). V dropped 1 base and J dropped 5 bases, with 17 bases sitting between them. Looked up from germline, CDR1 is SGHAT and CDR2 is FQNNGV. The CDR3 is 16 residues long. The CDR3 DNA sequence: TGTGCCAGCAGCTTAGTCGACAGCCCGGCACTGTATGGCTACACCTTC. This codes for CASSLVDSPALYGYTF.

This clonotype has at least ten counts. The CDR3 loop reads CASSQDGRREDEKLFF. The DNA for the CDR3 is TGTGCCAGCAGCCAAGACGGGAGGAGGGAGGATGAAAAACTGTTTTTT. J is TRBJ1-4 and V is TRBV14; D ambiguous. The V end was cut by 0 bases, the J end by 6 bases, with 14 bases between. This CDR3 region has 16 residues. CDR1 and CDR2 from the germline V gene are SGHDN and FVKESK.

In DNA, the CDR3 is TGTGCCAGCAGTTCTCTGACTAGCGGGGGAACTTTGGGCGAGCAGTACTTC. This sequence encodes CASSSLTSGGTLGEQYF. This chain links TRBV6-5 with TRBJ2-7, with 12 nucleotides matching TRBD2. Germline lookup yields CDR1 MNHEY and CDR2 SVGAGI. The junction had 13 bases not matched to a gene; V was cut back by 4 bases and J by 6 bases. The CDR3 totals 17 residues.

A word on this clonotype: This sequence may be a read error, since a much larger clone differs from it by one base. This sequence joins TRBV29-1 and TRBJ2-3; 7 bases line up with TRBD1. Trimming at V came to 4 bases and at J to 1 base, leaving 8 bases not matched to a gene. Germline-derived CDR1 and CDR2 are SQVTM and ANQGSEA. The length of the CDR3 is 15 residues. Written as DNA, the CDR3 is TGCAGCGTTGTGAGGGACAGCCTGGGCACAGATACGCAGTATTTT. As protein: CSVVRDSLGTDTQYF.